This T cell receptor (beta chain) was recorded in a study of radiation and T cells in renal cell carcinoma. Study-wide results and caveats: Top tumor clonotypes rose in blood 2 weeks post-radiation, then contracted.

Trimming stripped 4 bases from V and 6 bases from J, with 10 bases between. CDR1 is SGHTS and CDR2 is YDEGEE in the germline V gene. The CDR3 has 12 amino acids. Here immunoSEQ multiplex PCR was the method, and the copy in TCRdb shows in-frame clones only, minus some. The sample lists about 43,000 clones, 65% to 85% occurring once. The time point was: blood 4 weeks post-SBRT, at nephrectomy. As for treatment: 15 Gy SBRT to primary tumor, nephrectomy 4 weeks later. This clone was seen just once. Its target is not known. This specimen consisted of blood, obtained from a patient whose treatment included radiotherapy and nephrectomy. This TCR was sampled from a woman between 65 and 79 years old with renal cell carcinoma. The V and J genes are TRBV5-8 and TRBJ1-1; D call uncertain. CDR3 sequence (DNA): TGTGCCAGCAGCCGCCCGACGGCTGAAGCTTTCTTT. Translated: CASSRPTAEAFF.